Listed below are T cell receptor beta chains from one sample, sequenced in a study of cytomegalovirus exposure and HLA in healthy donors. Using immunoSEQ multiplex PCR, the repertoire was profiled, and TCRdb retains in-frame clones only, with some absent. Counted here are about 140,000 clones, roughly nine tenths occurring once; the ten biggest clones make up less than 3.5%. Sequencing was carried out using PBMCs. These receptor sequences come from a man between 18 and 29 years old in good health and CMV-seronegative. Each CDR3 is given with its conserved first and last residue. D genes are given only for firm matches. Size tells how often a clone was seen (once, few, many) or the class of an expanded clone, and some rows leave it out.

d_call j_call clone_size v_call cdr3_aa cdr3_nt
NA TRBJ2-1 NA TRBV9 CASSPLSGPSYNEQFF TGTGCCAGCAGCCCATTAAGCGGCCCCTCCTACAATGAGCAGTTCTTC
NA TRBJ1-6 NA TRBV29-1 CSVEESVNSPLHF TGCAGCGTTGAAGAGTCGGTGAATTCACCCCTCCACTTT
TRBD1 TRBJ1-4 many TRBV27 CASSSSGTATNEKLFF TGTGCCAGCAGTTCCTCCGGGACAGCAACTAATGAAAAACTGTTTTTT
TRBD1 TRBJ1-1 once TRBV19 CASSTGWTNTEAFF TGTGCCAGCTCGACAGGGTGGACGAACACTGAAGCTTTCTTT
NA TRBJ2-4 NA TRBV21-1 CASTGGRCIQYF TGTGCCAGCACGGGGGGACGATGTATTCAGTACTTC
TRBD1 TRBJ1-2 NA TRBV6-6 CASSLQGGAYGYTF TGTGCCAGCAGCTTACAGGGGGGAGCCTATGGCTACACCTTC
TRBD1 TRBJ2-7 NA TRBV5-1 CASSRGQGRYEQYF TGCGCCAGCAGCAGAGGACAGGGGAGGTACGAGCAGTACTTC
NA TRBJ1-6 once TRBV2 CASSSTARAYSPLHF TGTGCCAGCAGTTCGACGGCCAGGGCCTATTCACCCCTCCACTTT
NA TRBJ2-6 NA TRBV27 CASRGWGDSGANVLTF TGTGCCAGCAGGGGATGGGGGGACTCTGGGGCCAACGTCCTGACTTTC
NA TRBJ2-3 NA TRBV6-6 CATSSIGTDTQYF TGTGCCACCTCTAGCATAGGCACAGATACGCAGTATTTT
NA TRBJ2-7 NA TRBV7-9 CASSPSGGMWGEQYF TGTGCCAGCAGCCCAAGCGGCGGGATGTGGGGGGAGCAGTACTTC
TRBD1 TRBJ2-2 once TRBV27 CASSFLNPGQGLWDTGELFF TGTGCCAGCAGTTTCCTAAACCCGGGACAGGGTCTGTGGGACACCGGGGAGCTGTTTTTT
TRBD1 TRBJ1-2 NA TRBV6-6 CASSYLTGVDGYTF TGTGCCAGCAGTTACTTGACAGGGGTCGATGGCTACACCTTC
TRBD2 TRBJ2-7 NA TRBV11-2 CASSLDPGLGRDEQYF TGTGCCAGCAGCTTAGATCCTGGACTAGGGAGGGACGAGCAGTACTTC
TRBD2 TRBJ2-1 NA TRBV6-5 CASSYSIAGEYNEQFF TGTGCCAGCAGTTACTCGATCGCGGGGGAATACAATGAGCAGTTCTTC
NA TRBJ1-4 NA TRBV27 CASSLGQSINEKLFF TGTGCCAGCAGTTTAGGACAGTCTATTAATGAAAAACTGTTTTTT
TRBD1 TRBJ1-1 NA TRBV19 CASRKGAQTEAFF TGTGCCAGCCGGAAGGGGGCCCAGACTGAAGCTTTCTTT
NA TRBJ1-2 NA TRBV9 CASSVHQGGSLGGYTF TGTGCCAGCAGCGTACACCAAGGGGGAAGTTTAGGTGGCTACACCTTC
NA TRBJ1-4 few TRBV4-1 CASSQPHDREKLFF TGCGCCAGCAGCCAACCCCATGACAGGGAAAAACTGTTTTTT
TRBD1 TRBJ2-7 NA TRBV28 CASSSTGGPYEQYF TGTGCCAGCAGTTCTACAGGGGGCCCCTACGAGCAGTACTTC
NA TRBJ1-4 NA TRBV4-3 CASSQDPGGGNEKLFF TGCGCCAGCAGCCAAGACCCCGGCGGGGGAAATGAAAAACTGTTTTTT